The sequence of this T cell receptor (beta chain) was determined in a study of Graves' ophthalmopathy and Graves' hyperthyroidism (dated by TCRdb to between 2017 and 2018). A note on the overall study: Peripheral blood samples were taken at the time of initial diagnosis, before any treatment was given. To explore V-J signatures that separate ophthalmopathy from hyperthyroidism, a discovery set of about 100 patients was enrolled, consisting of 43 with ophthalmopathy and 55 to 65 with stable hyperthyroidism. Once sampling was done, hyperthyroidism patients were given methimazole at a starting dose of 30 mg daily, while ophthalmopathy patients were given high-dose intravenous methylprednisolone. In total, around 130 blood samples were TCR-sequenced: some 43 ophthalmopathy, some 75 hyperthyroidism and about 17 hyperthyroidism-to-ophthalmopathy patients. An independent validation cohort was composed of approximately 18 hyperthyroidism patients and around 16 patients who later progressed from hyperthyroidism to ophthalmopathy. To tell Graves' ophthalmopathy apart from Graves' hyperthyroidism, and to predict which patients would progress to ophthalmopathy, the study relied on TCR beta repertoire signatures. In a handful of hyperthyroidism patients, the T-cell repertoire of thyroid tissue was compared with the T-cell repertoire of blood. For training and testing, the 100 or so patients in the discovery cohort were randomly divided in a 7:3 ratio. What the work shows at the level of the full study, not this receptor alone: Among expanded thyroid clonotypes with frequency above 0.001, most also showed up in blood, which suggests that blood repertoires may reflect the thyroid immune response. In validation, the model predicted ophthalmopathy progression with 70.59% sensitivity and 72.22% specificity; about a dozen predicted patients were CT-confirmed with GO in a median of approximately 6.2 months. In cross-validation, the 13-signature model distinguished ophthalmopathy from stable hyperthyroidism with 85% to 90% sensitivity and around 81% specificity, and in the test set the corresponding values were roughly 80% and 76%. No statistical method was used to predetermine the sample size, and group allocation was not hidden from the investigators.

This clonotype has ten or more counts. Its specific antigen is unknown. No per-base quality is available; no much larger clone lies one base away. Hyperthyroidism was considered stable if no progression to ophthalmopathy occurred within 18 months of follow-up. Hyperthyroidism patients were newly diagnosed, were aged 18 to 65 years, and had a disease duration under 2 months. Anyone with other autoimmune diseases, uncontrolled infections, pregnancy or lactation was excluded from the study. Diagnosis was based on clinical symptoms, serum thyroxine, TRAb, thyroid ultrasound and orbital computed tomography. PBMCs were isolated from more than 8 ml of fresh peripheral blood by Ficoll-Paque density gradient centrifugation. Trizol reagent was used to extract the total RNA, and its quality was then checked on an Agilent 2100 Bioanalyzer. TCR beta CDR3 regions were amplified from RNA transcripts for repertoire sequencing. The first round of RT-PCR was done with HTBI primers and the Qiagen OneStep RT-PCR kit, and was followed by a second round of multiplex PCR, then size selection and purification. Sequencing of the libraries was carried out on an Illumina HiSeq2000 in paired-end mode with 100 bp reads. Per the authors' processing: Reads were processed with SOAPnuke, discarding reads with adapters, uncalled bases, mean Phred below 15, or no exact constant-primer or identifier match. High-quality paired reads were merged with COPE v1.2.5. Each unique nucleotide sequence was treated as a clonotype, and MiTCR v1.1 was used to align the clonotypes to the IMGT TRB V, D and J references. Analysis was restricted to V-J combinations with a frequency above 0.0001, which covered 99% to 99.2% of repertoires. For each V-J combination, a TCR clonal expansion and chaos score was defined as the ratio of F50 clonal expansion to chaos observed in the TCRdist matrix. Welch's t-statistics and random forest were used to narrow the features down to more than 10 V-J combinations, which were then fed into a naive Bayes classifier. The Morisita-Horn index was used to measure how similar the thyroid and blood repertoires were. In-frame beta chains were kept once TCRdb had trimmed the public reads at Q25 with fastp and called clones with MiXCR. Rows matching on CDR3 protein sequence are summarized as one entry with the most common DNA and genes. These V and J calls originate from TCRdb's pipeline instead of the authors' own analysis. The sample table contains hundreds of thousands of distinct CDR3 sequences; only one count was recorded for 20% to 25% of them. The biggest ten clones account for roughly 6.9% of the sample.

The junction shows trimming of 5 bases on V and 4 bases on J, plus 8 bases between the germline ends. CDR3 length: 12 amino acids, cysteine to phenylalanine. The read is trimmed to its CDR3 DNA, 36 bases read in frame from base 1. Via the germline V gene, CDR1 is MGHRA and CDR2 YSYEKL. The sequencing sample was made of peripheral blood. The rearrangement joined TRBV4-1 to TRBJ2-5; the D region may be TRBD1 or TRBD2, each matching 6 bases equally. The clonotype comes from a woman under 30 with stable Graves' hyperthyroidism. Some clones in this sample may be carry-over from other donors' samples. Donor details come from another sample of the same person, matched by shared clones. The DNA sequence is given as TGCGCCAGCAGCGGAGGGGGAGAGACCCAGTACTTC. Translated, it gives CASSGGGETQYF.